This TCR beta chain was captured by sequencing in a study of tumor and adjacent non-tumor tissue in lung cancer. Whole-study context: There were 11 to 12 adenocarcinoma, 2 squamous cell carcinoma and 1 small cell lung cancer cases.

TCRbeta libraries were built with three rounds of nested PCR, modified from ARM-PCR. From the multiplex PCR reads, TCRdb called clonotypes with MiXCR, one entry per CDR3 protein. The data contain 70,000 or so distinct CDR3 sequences, roughly 56% of them singletons. Findings and caveats of the study: Patients with more diverse tumor TCRs had worse survival.

This sample's RNA came from whole unsorted tissue. Germline CDR1 is PRHDT and CDR2 is FYEKMQ (reference sequence). This CDR3 spans 15 amino acids. This clonotype was seen only a few times. Its antigen is as yet unknown. One end of the junction is discordant with germline, which a read error may explain. The source material was lung tumor tissue. This clonotype originated in a man in his fifties or sixties with non-small cell lung cancer. The chain couples TRBV13 to TRBJ2-3, with D perhaps matching TRBD1 (5 bases). The CDR3 here is CASSPRDSYTGTQYF. The CDR3 nucleotides are TGTGCCAGCAGCCCCCGAGACAGCTACACAGGTACGCAGTATTTT.